This entry lists 20 T cell receptor beta chains sequenced from one sample in a study of OX40 agonist ivuxolimab in advanced cancers. Sequencing was performed with immunoSEQ multiplex PCR; in TCRdb, only in-frame clones are kept and a portion is missing. The sample has some 49,000 clones; 75% to 90% are singletons. The input for sequencing was CD4+ or CD8+ T cells sorted from blood, taken in a trial of the OX40 agonist ivuxolimab. These TCRs come from an adult with an advanced solid tumor such as melanoma, head and neck, liver or kidney cancer.

This CDR3 is CASGPRVNTGELFF. The CDR3 region has the DNA TGTGCCAGCGGCCCCAGGGTGAACACCGGGGAGCTGTTTTTT. The V call is TRBV6-5, the J call TRBJ2-2; a weak D match, TRBD1 (5 bases). Trimming pared 8 bases from V and 1 base from J, leaving 11 bases between. The length of the CDR3 is 14 residues. Germline loops: CDR1 MNHEY, CDR2 SVGAGI.

The rearrangement joins TRBV7-9 to TRBJ1-2; 7 bases match TRBD1. The CDR3 has 12 residues. Per the germline V gene, CDR1 is SEHNR and CDR2 is FQNEAQ (reference sequence). Losses at the gene ends were 6 bases for V and 3 bases for J; bases not matched to a gene: 1. The CDR3 sequence is CASRGTDYGYTF. Written as DNA, the CDR3 is TGTGCCAGCAGAGGGACAGACTATGGCTACACCTTC.

The count of this clone is one. The rearrangement joins TRBV10-1 to TRBJ2-6; D is undetermined. The CDR3 loop spans 13 amino acids. V was clipped by 5 bases and J by 0 bases, with 2 bases between them. Germline CDR1 and CDR2: WNHNN and SYGVQD (reference sequence). CDR3 residues: CASSPSGANVLTF. The DNA for the CDR3 is TGCGCCAGCAGTCCCTCTGGGGCCAACGTCCTGACTTTC.

V is TRBV18 and J is TRBJ1-2; maybe TRBD1 (5 bases). Trimming removed 2 bases from V and 2 bases from J, with 9 bases in between. Germline V gene lookup returns CDR1 KGHSH and CDR2 LQKENI. The CDR3 loop spans 14 amino acids. CDR3 region: CASSPGQGNYGYTF. The CDR3 bases are TGTGCCAGCTCACCAGGGCAGGGCAACTATGGCTACACCTTC.

The rearrangement uses TRBV10-3 and TRBJ2-7, with 9 positions matching TRBD2. J lost 5 bases, V lost 2 bases, and 10 bases had no gene match. CDR3 size: 16 residues. Germline V gene sequence: CDR1 ENHRY, CDR2 SYGVKD. The CDR3 sequence: CAISEGVRERGDEQYF. CDR3 coding DNA: TGTGCCATCAGTGAGGGGGTCCGGGAGCGGGGGGACGAGCAGTACTTC.

This clone has only a few counts. The chain employs TRBV4-2 and TRBJ2-7, with D possibly TRBD2 on 6 matching bases. CDR1 and CDR2 from the germline V gene are LGHNA and YNFKEQ. V gave up 0 bases and J gave up 1 base, with 7 bases separating them. CDR3 length: 14 residues. The CDR3: CASSQDGGSYEQYV. CDR3 sequence (DNA): TGTGCCAGCAGCCAAGATGGGGGGTCCTACGAGCAGTACGTC.

The chain employs TRBV28 and TRBJ2-7; D may be TRBD2 (6 bases). Germline loops: CDR1 MDHEN, CDR2 SYDVKM. CDR3 size: 13 residues. Trimming took 5 bases from V and 2 from J, leaving 10 bases between them. CDR3 sequence (DNA): TGTGCCAGCAGTACGGGACTCACCTACGAGCAGTACGTC. It encodes CASSTGLTYEQYV.

The chain links TRBV6-5 to TRBJ1-1; a possible D gene is TRBD1 (5 bases). V gave up 3 bases and J gave up 1 base, with 6 bases separating them. From germline, CDR1 is MNHEY and CDR2 SVGAGI. The CDR3 is 13 amino acids. The DNA of the CDR3 is TGTGCCAGCAGTTATGGGGGGAACACTGAAGCTTTCTTT. Its protein is CASSYGGNTEAFF.

With respect to this clone: The same CDR3 is also encoded by other DNA sequences in this sample. This rearrangement joins TRBV7-8 to TRBJ2-3; 12 bases align to TRBD2. Unmatched junction bases numbered 5, after V lost 5 bases and J lost 2 bases. The V gene's germline CDR1 is SGHVS and CDR2 FQNEAQ. This CDR3 spans 16 amino acids. In DNA, the CDR3 is TGTGCCAGCAGCCCTAGCGGGGGGGCCATCACAGATACGCAGTATTTT. Protein: CASSPSGGAITDTQYF.

The chain links TRBV4-2 to TRBJ2-5, with TRBD1 identical over 9 bases. Germline V gene sequence: CDR1 LGHNA, CDR2 YNFKEQ. After removal of 0 bases from V and 5 bases from J, the junction contained 7 bases not matched to a gene. There are 16 residues in the CDR3. The CDR3 DNA reads TGTGCCAGCAGCCAAGAGGAGGGACAGGGAGGGGAGACCCAGTACTTC. Protein sequence: CASSQEEGQGGETQYF.

This clone showed up just a few times. The genes are TRBV7-2 and TRBJ2-3; D remains unclear. This CDR3 spans 11 amino acids. Per germline, CDR1 SGHTA and CDR2 FQGNSA. V gave up 5 bases and J gave up 11 bases, with 11 bases separating them. The CDR3 DNA reads TGTGCCAGCAGCGATAGCTGGGGGCAGTATTTT. Encoded protein: CASSDSWGQYF.

The chain couples TRBV4-3 to TRBJ2-5; no definite D call. The germline CDR1 and CDR2 sequences are LGHNA and YSLEER. The CDR3 has 13 residues. V was clipped by 1 base and J by 5 bases, with 8 bases between them. CDR3 amino acids: CASSQGGVETQYF. CDR3 DNA sequence: TGCGCCAGCAGCCAAGGTGGGGTGGAGACCCAGTACTTC.

This sequence joins TRBV11-1 and TRBJ2-7; no firm D call. Per the germline V gene, CDR1 is SGHAT and CDR2 is FQDESV (reference sequence). This CDR3 is built from 16 residues. Deletions cut 3 bases from V and 2 bases from J, with 17 bases between. CDR3 coding DNA: TGTGCCAGCAGCTTTCGCCAGGACCGAGAAGCCTACGAGCAGTACTTC. It codes for CASSFRQDREAYEQYF.

This chain links TRBV4-2 with TRBJ1-4, with 8 bases lining up with TRBD1. Trimming took 1 base from V and 0 from J; bases not matched to a gene: 7. CDR1 is LGHNA, CDR2 YNFKEQ, per germline. This CDR3 contains 18 residues. CDR3 coding DNA: TGTGCCAGCAGCCAAGGACAGGGGAGGCCCGCAACTAATGAAAAACTGTTTTTT. The encoded protein is CASSQGQGRPATNEKLFF.

This rearrangement joins TRBV5-6 to TRBJ2-7; TRBD2 might be the D (6 bases). In germline, CDR1 is SGHDT, CDR2 YYEEEE. V lost 4 bases and J 3 bases, leaving 14 bases between the germline ends. The CDR3 length is 14 residues. CDR3 DNA sequence: TGTGCCAGCAGCCGAAGCAGGAGGGACTACGAGCAGTACGTC. It yields the protein CASSRSRRDYEQYV.

The count of this clone is one. The V and J genes are TRBV29-1 and TRBJ1-1, with TRBD1 matching over 8 bases. The V gene's germline CDR1 is SQVTM and CDR2 ANQGSEA. The CDR3 totals 13 residues. V lost 8 bases, J lost 1 base, and 6 bases stayed unmatched. CDR3 DNA: TGCAGCATATCGACAGGGGCGAACACTGAAGCTTTCTTT. This gives the protein CSISTGANTEAFF.

V and J are TRBV6-6 and TRBJ2-5; tentatively, D is TRBD2 (5 bases). The end of the DNA aligns better with TRBJ2-7, so the J call may be wrong. Per the germline V gene, CDR1 is MNHNY and CDR2 is SVGAGI (reference sequence). The CDR3 contains 13 residues. CDR3 sequence reads: CASSYGLNYEQYF. CDR3 coding DNA: TGTGCCAGCAGTTACGGACTCAACTACGAGCAGTACTTC.

The J gene is TRBJ2-5, the V gene TRBV23-1; 9 bases agree with TRBD1. TRBV23-1 is known as an ORF, though its function is uncertain. The V and J ends lost 4 bases and 3 bases, in that order; junction bases with no gene match: 9. The CDR3 totals 16 residues. The DNA of the CDR3 is TGCGCCAGCAGTCGCCCCGGGACAGGGAATGAAGAGACCCAGTACTTC. Protein sequence: CASSRPGTGNEETQYF.

The rearrangement joins TRBV27 to TRBJ1-1, with D perhaps TRBD1 (6 bases). The V end lost 4 bases, the J end lost 1 base, and 16 bases lay between the germline ends. The CDR3 spans 16 residues. The V gene's germline CDR1 is MNHEY and CDR2 SMNVEV (reference sequence). This chain's CDR3 is CASSSRTARSNTEAFF. The CDR3 DNA is TGTGCCAGCAGTTCACGGACAGCAAGATCGAACACTGAAGCTTTCTTT.

The rearrangement links TRBV11-2 to TRBJ2-5, with TRBD2 as a possible D gene (5 bases). This CDR3 contains 15 residues. Deletions cut 2 bases from V and 5 bases from J, with 15 bases between. Germline CDR1 and CDR2: SGHAT and FQNNGV. The CDR3, as DNA: TGTGCCAGCAGCTTAATGTCACTAGAAGGGGAGACCCAGTACTTC. Encoded protein: CASSLMSLEGETQYF. Variable domain in full (rest from reference TRBV11-2 and TRBJ2-5): EAGVAQSPRYKIIEKRQSVAFWCNPISGHATLYWYQQILGQGPKLLIQFQNNGVVDDSQLPKDRFSAERLKGVDSTLKIQPAKLEDSAVYLCASSLMSLEGETQYFGPGTRLLVL.